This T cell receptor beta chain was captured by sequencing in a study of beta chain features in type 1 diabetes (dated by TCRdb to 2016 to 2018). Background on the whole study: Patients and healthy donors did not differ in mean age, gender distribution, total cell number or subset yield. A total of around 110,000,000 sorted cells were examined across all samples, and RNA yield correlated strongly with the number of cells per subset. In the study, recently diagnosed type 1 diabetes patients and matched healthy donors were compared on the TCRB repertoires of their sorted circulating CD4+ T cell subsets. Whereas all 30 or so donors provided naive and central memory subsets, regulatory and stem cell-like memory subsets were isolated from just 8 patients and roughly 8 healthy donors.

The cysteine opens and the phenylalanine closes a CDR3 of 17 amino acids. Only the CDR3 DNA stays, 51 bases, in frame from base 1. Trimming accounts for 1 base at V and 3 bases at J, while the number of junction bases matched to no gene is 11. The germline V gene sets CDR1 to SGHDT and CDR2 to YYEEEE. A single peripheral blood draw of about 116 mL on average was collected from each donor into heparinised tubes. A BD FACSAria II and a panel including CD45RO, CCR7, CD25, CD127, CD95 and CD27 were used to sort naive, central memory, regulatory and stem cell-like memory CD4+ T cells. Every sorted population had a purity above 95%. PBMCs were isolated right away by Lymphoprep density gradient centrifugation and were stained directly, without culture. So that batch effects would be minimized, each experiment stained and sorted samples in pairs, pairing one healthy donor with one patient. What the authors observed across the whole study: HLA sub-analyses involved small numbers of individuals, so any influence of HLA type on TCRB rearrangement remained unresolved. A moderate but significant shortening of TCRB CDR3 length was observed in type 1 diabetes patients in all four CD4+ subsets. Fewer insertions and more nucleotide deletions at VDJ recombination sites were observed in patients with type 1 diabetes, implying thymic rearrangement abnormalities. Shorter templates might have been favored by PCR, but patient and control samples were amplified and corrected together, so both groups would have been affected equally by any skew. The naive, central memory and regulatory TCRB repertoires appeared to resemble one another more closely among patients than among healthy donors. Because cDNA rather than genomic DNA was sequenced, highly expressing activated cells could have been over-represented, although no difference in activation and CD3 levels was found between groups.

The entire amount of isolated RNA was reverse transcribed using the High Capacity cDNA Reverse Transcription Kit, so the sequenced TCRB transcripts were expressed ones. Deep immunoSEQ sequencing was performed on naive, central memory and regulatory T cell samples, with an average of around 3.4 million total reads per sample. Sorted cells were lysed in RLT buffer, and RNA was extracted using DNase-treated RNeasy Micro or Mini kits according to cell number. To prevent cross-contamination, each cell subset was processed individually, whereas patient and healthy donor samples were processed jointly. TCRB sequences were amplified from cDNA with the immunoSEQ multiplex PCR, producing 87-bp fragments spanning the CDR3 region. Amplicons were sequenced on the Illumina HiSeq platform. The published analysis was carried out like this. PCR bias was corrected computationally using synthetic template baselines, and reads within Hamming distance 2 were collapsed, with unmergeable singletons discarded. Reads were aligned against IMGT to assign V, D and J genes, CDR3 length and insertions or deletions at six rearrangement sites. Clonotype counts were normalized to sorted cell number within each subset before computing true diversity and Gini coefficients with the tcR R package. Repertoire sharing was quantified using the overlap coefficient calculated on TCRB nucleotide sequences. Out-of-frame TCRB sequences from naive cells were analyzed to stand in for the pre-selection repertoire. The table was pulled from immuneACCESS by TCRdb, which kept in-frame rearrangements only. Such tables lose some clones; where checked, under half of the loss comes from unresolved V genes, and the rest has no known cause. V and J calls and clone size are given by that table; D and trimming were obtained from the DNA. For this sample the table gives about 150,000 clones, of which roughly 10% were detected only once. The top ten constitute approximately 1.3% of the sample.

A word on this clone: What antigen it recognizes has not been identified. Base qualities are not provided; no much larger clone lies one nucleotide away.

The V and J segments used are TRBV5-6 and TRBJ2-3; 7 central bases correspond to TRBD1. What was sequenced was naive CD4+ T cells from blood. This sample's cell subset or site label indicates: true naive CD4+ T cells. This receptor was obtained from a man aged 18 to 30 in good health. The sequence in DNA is TGTGCCAGCAGCTTGTTCCGGGAACAGGGGAAGACAGATACGCAGTATTTT. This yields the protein CASSLFREQGKTDTQYF.